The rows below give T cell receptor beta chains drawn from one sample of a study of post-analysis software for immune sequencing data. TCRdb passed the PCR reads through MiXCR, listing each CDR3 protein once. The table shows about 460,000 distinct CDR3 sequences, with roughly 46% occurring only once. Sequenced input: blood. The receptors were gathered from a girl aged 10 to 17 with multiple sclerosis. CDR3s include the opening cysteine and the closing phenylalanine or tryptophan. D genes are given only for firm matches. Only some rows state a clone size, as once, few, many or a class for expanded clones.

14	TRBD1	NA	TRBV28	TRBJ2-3	CASRPGQEPDTQYF	TGTGCCAGCCGACCGGGACAGGAACCAGATACGCAGTATTTT
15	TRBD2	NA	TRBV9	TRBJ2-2	CASSVEAGGAGELFF	TGTGCCAGCAGCGTAGAAGCGGGAGGAGCCGGGGAGCTGTTTTTT
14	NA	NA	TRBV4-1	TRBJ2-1	CASSLSGANNEQFF	TGCGCCAGCAGCCTATCGGGCGCGAACAATGAGCAGTTCTTC
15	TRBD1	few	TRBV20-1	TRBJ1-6	CSARGDRAYNSPLHF	TGCAGTGCTAGAGGGGACAGGGCCTATAATTCACCCCTCCACTTT
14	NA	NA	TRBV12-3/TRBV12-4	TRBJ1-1	CASSFWTANTEAFF	TGTGCCAGCAGTTTCTGGACAGCCAACACTGAAGCTTTCTTT
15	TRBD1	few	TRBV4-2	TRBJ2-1	CASSQDRGGYNEQFF	TGTGCCAGCAGCCAGGACAGGGGGGGCTACAATGAGCAGTTCTTC
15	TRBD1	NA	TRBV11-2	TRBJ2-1	CASSPGTEYYNEQFF	TGTGCCAGCAGCCCCGGGACAGAGTACTACAATGAGCAGTTCTTC
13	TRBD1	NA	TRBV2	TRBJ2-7	CASRQGGSYEQYF	TGTGCCAGCAGACAGGGGGGCTCCTACGAGCAGTACTTC
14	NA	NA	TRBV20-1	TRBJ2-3	CSARGNAASYTQYF	TGCAGTGCTAGAGGCAACGCCGCTAGCTATACGCAGTATTTT
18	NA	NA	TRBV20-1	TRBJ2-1	CSARHTPGLHNSYNEQFF	TGCAGTGCTAGACATACACCGGGACTGCATAATTCCTACAATGAGCAGTTCTTC
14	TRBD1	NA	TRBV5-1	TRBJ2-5	CASSTRTGQETQYF	TGCGCCAGCAGCACAAGGACAGGACAAGAGACCCAGTACTTC
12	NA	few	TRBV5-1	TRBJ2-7	CASSLRRHEQYF	TGCGCCAGCAGCTTGAGGAGGCACGAGCAGTACTTC